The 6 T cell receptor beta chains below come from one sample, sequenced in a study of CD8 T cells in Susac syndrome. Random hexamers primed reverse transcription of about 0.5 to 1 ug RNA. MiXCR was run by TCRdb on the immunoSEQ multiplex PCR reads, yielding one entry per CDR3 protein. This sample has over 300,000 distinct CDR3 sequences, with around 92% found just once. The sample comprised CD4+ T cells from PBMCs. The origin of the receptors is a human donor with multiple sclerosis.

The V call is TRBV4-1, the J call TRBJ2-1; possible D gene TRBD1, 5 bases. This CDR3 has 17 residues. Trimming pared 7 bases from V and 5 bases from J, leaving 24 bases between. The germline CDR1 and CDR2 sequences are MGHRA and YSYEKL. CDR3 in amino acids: CASTSTRVARVNNEQFF. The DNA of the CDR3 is TGCGCCAGCACCTCAACCAGGGTGGCTCGGGTAAACAATGAGCAGTTCTTC.

CDR3 DNA sequence: TGTGCCTGGAGTGGGGGGGGATCCGACACGCAGTATTTT. This translates into CAWSGGGSDTQYF. V usage is TRBV30 and J usage is TRBJ2-3; 7 bases are a match to TRBD2. CDR3 size: 13 residues. The germline V gene has CDR1 GTSNPN and CDR2 SVGIG (reference sequence). With 1 base clipped from V and 9 bases from J, the junction kept 7 bases outside the gene matches. Combining the CDR3 with reference TRBV30 and TRBJ2-3 gives the whole variable domain SQTIHQWPATLVQPVGSPLSLECTVEGTSNPNLYWYRQAAGRGLQLLFYSVGIGQISSEVPQNLSASRPQDRQFILSSKKLLLSDSGFYLCAWSGGGSDTQYFGPGTRLTVL.

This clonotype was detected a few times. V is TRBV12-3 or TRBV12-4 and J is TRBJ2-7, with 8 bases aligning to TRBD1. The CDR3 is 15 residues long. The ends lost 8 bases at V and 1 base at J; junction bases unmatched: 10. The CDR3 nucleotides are TGTGCCAGCGCCCCCCCAGGGACAGGTTCCTACGAGCAGTACTTC. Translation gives CASAPPGTGSYEQYF.

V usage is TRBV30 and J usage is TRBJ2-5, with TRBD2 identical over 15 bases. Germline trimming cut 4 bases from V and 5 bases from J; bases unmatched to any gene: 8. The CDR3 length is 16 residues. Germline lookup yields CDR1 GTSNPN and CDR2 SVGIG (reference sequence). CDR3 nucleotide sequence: TGTGCCTGGAACCAGGGACTAGCGGGGGGTGGGGAGACCCAGTACTTC. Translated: CAWNQGLAGGGETQYF.

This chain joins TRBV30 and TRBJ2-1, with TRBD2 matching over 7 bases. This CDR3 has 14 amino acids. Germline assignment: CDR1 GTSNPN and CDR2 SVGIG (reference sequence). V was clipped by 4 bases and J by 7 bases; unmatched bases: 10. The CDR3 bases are TGTGCCTGGAACAGTGGTGGGGGAGGGAATGAGCAGTTCTTC. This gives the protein CAWNSGGGGNEQFF.

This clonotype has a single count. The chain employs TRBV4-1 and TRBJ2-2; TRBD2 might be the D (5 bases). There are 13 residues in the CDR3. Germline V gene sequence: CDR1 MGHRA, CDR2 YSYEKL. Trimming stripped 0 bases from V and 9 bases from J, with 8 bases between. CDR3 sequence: CASSQDEGRELFF. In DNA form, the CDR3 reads TGCGCCAGCAGCCAAGACGAGGGCAGGGAGCTGTTTTTT.